Below, 18 T cell receptor beta chains from the same sample are listed, as sequenced in a study of siplizumab effects on memory and regulatory T cells. Clones were read by immunoSEQ multiplex PCR, and TCRdb kept only the in-frame ones, dropping some. The sample has 7,000 or so clones, just over 35% seen once. Researchers maintained the mixed lymphocyte reaction cells in coculture at 37°C for about six days. These receptors are not linked to any known antigen. The sample taken for sequencing was CFSE-low (dividing) CD8+ T cells sorted from an allogeneic mixed lymphocyte reaction. All receptors come from a human donor in good health; the cells came from an allogeneic mixed lymphocyte reaction.

V usage is TRBV19 and J usage is TRBJ1-6; D remains ambiguous. V lost 3 bases and J 9 bases, leaving 30 bases between the germline ends. This CDR3 is 20 amino acids long. Germline-derived CDR1 and CDR2 are LNHDA and SQIVND (reference sequence). CDR3 region: CASSISEIGGKPVESSPLHF. Written as DNA, the CDR3 is TGTGCCAGTAGTATCTCAGAAATTGGCGGGAAGCCAGTGGAGTCTTCACCCCTCCACTTT.

Sample share makes this clone medium-sized. The chain uses TRBV7-9 and TRBJ1-4, with 7 positions matching TRBD1. With V trimmed by 4 bases and J by 8 bases, 10 bases remained unmatched. CDR1 SEHNR and CDR2 FQNEAQ come from the germline V gene (reference sequence). The CDR3 is 15 amino acids. The CDR3 here is CASSYPDREEEKLFF. The CDR3 DNA reads TGTGCCAGCAGCTACCCTGACAGGGAGGAGGAAAAACTGTTTTTT.

This clone turned up a few times. The chain has TRBV30 and TRBJ2-7, with TRBD1 matching over 12 bases. CDR1 and CDR2 (germline): GTSNPN, SVGIG (reference sequence). The CDR3 extends over 14 amino acids. The V gene end was trimmed by 2 bases and the J gene end by 6 bases; junction bases not matched to a gene: 5. The CDR3, as DNA: TGTGCCTGGAGTACCGGGACAGGGGGCGCCGAGCAGTACTTC. Amino acid sequence: CAWSTGTGGAEQYF. The variable domain in full, with the rest retrieved from reference TRBV30 and TRBJ2-7, is SQTIHQWPATLVQPVGSPLSLECTVEGTSNPNLYWYRQAAGRGLQLLFYSVGIGQISSEVPQNLSASRPQDRQFILSSKKLLLSDSGFYLCAWSTGTGGAEQYFGPGTRLTVT.

The rearrangement uses TRBV6-1 and TRBJ2-7; D is undetermined. Per the germline V gene, CDR1 is MNHNS and CDR2 is SASEGT. Trimming shortened V by 7 bases and J by 1 base, and 5 bases separated the two germline ends. The CDR3 is 11 amino acids. Here the CDR3 reads CASMLSYEQYF. In DNA form, the CDR3 reads TGTGCCAGCATGCTTTCCTACGAGCAGTACTTC.

Sample share makes this clone medium-sized (0.01 to 0.1%). The V gene is TRBV15, the J gene TRBJ2-7, with D tentatively TRBD1 or TRBD2 (5 bases each). Germline lookup yields CDR1 LNHNV and CDR2 YYDKDF (reference sequence). The CDR3 is made up of 14 amino acids. V was shortened by 3 bases and J by 2 bases, with 11 bases between the two germline ends. The CDR3 DNA reads as TGTGCCACCAGCAGGACAGTCGGGGCCTACGAGCAGTACTTC. Residues: CATSRTVGAYEQYF.

This clone was detected a few times. This chain links TRBV27 with TRBJ1-1, with TRBD1 matching over 8 bases. V lost 3 bases and J lost 5; bases outside the gene matches: 8. Germline V gene sequence: CDR1 MNHEY, CDR2 SMNVEV (reference sequence). The CDR3 contains 15 residues. CDR3 region: CASSFVAGGLTEAFF. The CDR3 bases are TGTGCCAGCAGTTTTGTGGCAGGGGGCCTAACTGAAGCTTTCTTT.

The chain recombines TRBV5-1 with TRBJ1-1; D call uncertain. The V and J ends lost 0 bases and 4 bases respectively, with 13 bases between them. Germline lookup yields CDR1 SGHRS and CDR2 YFSETQ. CDR3 length: 15 residues. In DNA, the CDR3 is TGCGCCAGCAGCTTGGCCGTCAGCTGGGGCACTGAAGCTTTCTTT. It yields the protein CASSLAVSWGTEAFF. The whole variable domain, filled in from reference TRBV5-1 and TRBJ1-1, reads KAGVTQTPRYLIKTRGQQVTLSCSPISGHRSVSWYQQTPGQGLQFLFEYFSETQRNKGNFPGRFSGRQFSNSRSEMNVSTLELGDSALYLCASSLAVSWGTEAFFGQGTRLTVV.

The rearrangement joins TRBV27 to TRBJ2-1; weak D call: TRBD1 (6 bases). Looked up from germline, CDR1 is MNHEY and CDR2 is SMNVEV (reference sequence). The V end lost 4 bases, the J end lost 4 bases, and 8 bases lay between the germline ends. There are 13 residues in the CDR3. The CDR3 DNA is TGTGCCAGCAGTTACAGGGAATACAATGAGCAGTTCTTC. Protein: CASSYREYNEQFF.

The chain carries TRBV28 and TRBJ2-3; 11 bases map to TRBD2. This CDR3 spans 16 amino acids. Germline CDR1 is MDHEN and CDR2 is SYDVKM. V lost 6 bases and J lost 3; bases outside the gene matches: 8. The CDR3 sequence is CASSTGLAGGTDTQYF. The CDR3 DNA reads as TGTGCCAGCAGCACGGGGCTAGCGGGAGGTACAGATACGCAGTATTTT.

This sequence joins TRBV29-1 and TRBJ2-3; no clear D. The germline CDR1 and CDR2 sequences are SQVTM and ANQGSEA. With 4 bases removed from V and 6 bases from J, the gap between germline ends came to 8 bases. This CDR3 spans 11 amino acids. CDR3 bases: TGCAGCGTTGGACCTCCCGATACGCAGTATTTT. It is translated as CSVGPPDTQYF.

This clone was picked up one time. J is TRBJ2-1 and V is TRBV11-1; 10 bases align to TRBD2. CDR3 length: 15 amino acids. V shed 5 bases, J shed 0 bases, and the junction held 1 base outside the gene matches. Germline lookup yields CDR1 SGHAT and CDR2 FQDESV (reference sequence). The CDR3 sequence is CASSPSGSSYNEQFF. The DNA of the CDR3 is TGTGCCAGCAGCCCTAGCGGGAGCTCCTACAATGAGCAGTTCTTC.

This clone was seen once. V usage is TRBV5-5 and J usage is TRBJ1-2; maybe TRBD1 (6 bases). CDR1 is SGHKS and CDR2 is YYEKEE in the germline V gene (reference sequence). The CDR3 covers 19 residues. Trimming removed 4 bases at V and 0 bases at J, with 25 bases between. The chain's CDR3 is CASSGYRDTREGPNYGYTF. For the CDR3, the DNA is TGTGCCAGCAGCGGATACCGGGACACCCGGGAGGGGCCTAACTATGGCTACACCTTC.

Judged by abundance, this clone is medium-sized. The genes are TRBV19 and TRBJ1-5; 7 bases are shared with TRBD1. Trimming removed 3 bases from V and 4 bases from J; junction bases left unmatched: 6. There are 15 residues in the CDR3. From germline, CDR1 is LNHDA and CDR2 SQIVND (reference sequence). The CDR3 reads CASSIRDSINQPQHF. The CDR3 nucleotides read TGTGCCAGTAGTATTAGGGACAGTATTAATCAGCCCCAGCATTTT.

This clone has a handful of counts. This sequence joins TRBV29-1 and TRBJ2-2; D not certain. Germline V lookup: CDR1 SQVTM, CDR2 ANQGSEA. V was pared by 5 bases and J by 5 bases, with 6 bases between. This CDR3 region has 11 residues. The CDR3 DNA reads as TGCAGCGTTAAGGGAACCGGGGAGCTGTTTTTT. Residues: CSVKGTGELFF.

The CDR3 nucleotides are TGTGCCAGCAGCTTAGTATCTTGGGGGGCCACTGAAGCTTTCTTT. Translation gives CASSLVSWGATEAFF. This sequence joins TRBV7-9 and TRBJ1-1; tentatively, D is TRBD1 (6 bases). The CDR3 is made up of 15 amino acids. The V end lost 1 base, the J end lost 4 bases, and 13 bases lay between the germline ends. Germline CDR1 reads SEHNR; CDR2 reads FQNEAQ (reference sequence).

V is TRBV7-8 and J is TRBJ1-1, with no clear D. The CDR3 has 12 residues. Trimming cost V 4 bases and J 4 bases, with 7 bases left between them. CDR1 and CDR2 from the germline V gene are SGHVS and FQNEAQ. The CDR3 loop is CASSSHGTEAFF. The CDR3 DNA is TGTGCCAGCAGCTCCCATGGCACTGAAGCTTTCTTT.

In its sample, this clone ranks as medium-sized. The chain recombines TRBV14 with TRBJ2-1; 14 positions match TRBD2. The V and J ends lost 3 bases and 0 bases, in that order; junction bases with no gene match: 13. Germline V gene data show CDR1 as SGHDN and CDR2 as FVKESK. CDR3 length: 21 amino acids. This chain's CDR3 is CASSHEGTSGSPASSYNEQFF. The CDR3 DNA reads as TGTGCCAGCAGCCATGAGGGGACTAGCGGGAGCCCCGCCAGCTCCTACAATGAGCAGTTCTTC.

The V call is TRBV5-5, the J call TRBJ1-2; TRBD1 matches at 10 bases. CDR1 and CDR2 (germline): SGHKS, YYEKEE (reference sequence). V was pared by 6 bases and J by 8 bases, with 10 bases of the junction left unmatched. The CDR3 loop spans 14 amino acids. In DNA form, the CDR3 reads TGTGCCAGCACCGGGGGACAGGGGCGTCAGGGCTACACCTTC. It is translated as CASTGGQGRQGYTF.